This T cell receptor beta chain was sequenced for a study of T cell repertoires in cytomegalovirus infection (dated by TCRdb to between 2019 and 2020). In terms of the full investigation: The peptide stimulations were aimed at well-studied HLA-B-restricted epitopes as well as recently identified HLA-C-restricted CMV epitopes, whose presentation resists viral immunomodulation. Donor HLA type was relevant to the analysis, because carriage of CMV infection together with the matching HLA type was indicated by public TCR beta signatures.

The treatment or condition label here, explained by the study, means: in vitro stimulation with specific CMV peptide epitopes to enrich CMV-specific T cells. The paper as a whole reports these results and caveats: In both this cohort and an independent roughly 350-donor cohort, the cumulative frequency of public TCR beta family members distinguished carriers of CMV infection plus the relevant HLA type. The ex vivo response was dominated by HLA-C-restricted CMV-specific TCR beta clonotypes, and the single most frequent clonotype in two of eight donors was supplied by these HLA-C-restricted clonotypes.

Reads for this sample came from an Illumina HiSeq 1500. TCRdb reprocessing: public reads trimmed at Q25 with fastp, clones called with MiXCR, in-frame beta chains kept. One record per CDR3 amino acid sequence lists the most common genes and DNA. In this sample the table shows approximately 50,000 distinct CDR3 sequences, roughly a fifth of which occur a single time. 64% of the sample comes from the top ten. This clonotype was detected a few times. What antigen it recognizes has not been identified. One base away there is no much larger clone; base qualities are not given. The source material was CD8+ T cells from cultured PBMCs, sampled from culture after CMV antigen stimulation. The receptor comes from a human donor in good health (CMV status not recorded). Some clones in this sample may be carry-over from other donors' samples.

The CDR3 region has the sequence CASSLDTGYEQYF. The DNA sequence reads TGTGCCAGCAGCTTAGATACGGGCTACGAGCAGTACTTC. This chain is built from TRBV7-6 and TRBJ2-7, with the D gene call left open. Taken from the germline V gene, the CDR1 and CDR2 loops are SGHVS and FNYEAQ. The CDR3 runs 13 amino acids, cysteine and phenylalanine included. Of the read, only the CDR3 DNA is kept; its 39 bases are in frame from base 1. Trimming removed 1 base from V and 3 bases from J, leaving 7 bases between the germline ends.